This is a list of T cell receptor beta chains from one sample in a study of CD8+ T cells in alopecia areata. Only in-frame clones appear in the TCRdb table, and some are missing; sequencing was by immunoSEQ multiplex PCR. Of 150,000 or so clones in the sample, 87% are singletons; the top ten hold more than 12%. The material sequenced was CD8+ T cells sorted from blood, taken at week 0. The origin of the receptors is a human donor with alopecia areata. Each CDR3 is given with its conserved first and last residue. A D gene is named only where the DNA matches it firmly. Clone size appears in some rows only: once, few, many, or a class for an expanded clone.

V: TRBV5-4; size: .; D: .; J: TRBJ2-3; DNA: TGTGCCAGCAGCTTGGCCGGTTCCGGGATTGGGGATACGCAGTATTTT; CDR3: CASSLAGSGIGDTQYF
V: TRBV5-4; size: .; D: TRBD2; J: TRBJ2-2; DNA: TGTGCCAGCAGCTTGGAAAGCGGGGGAGAAGATGGGGAGCTGTTTTTT; CDR3: CASSLESGGEDGELFF
V: TRBV7-2; size: .; D: .; J: TRBJ2-2; DNA: TGTGCCAGCAGCTTGGTATCGCAAGGGGCCGGGGAGCTGTTTTTT; CDR3: CASSLVSQGAGELFF
V: TRBV15; size: once; D: .; J: TRBJ1-4; DNA: TGTGCCGTCCAGGGTTCCACTAATGAAAAACTGTTTTTT; CDR3: CAVQGSTNEKLFF
V: TRBV19; size: .; D: .; J: TRBJ2-7; DNA: TGTGCCAGTAGTAAAGGCGACTACTCCTACGAGCAGTACTTC; CDR3: CASSKGDYSYEQYF
V: TRBV4-1; size: .; D: .; J: TRBJ1-1; DNA: TGCGCCAGCAGCCAAGATCAGGTTGAAGCTTTCTTT; CDR3: CASSQDQVEAFF
V: TRBV6-4; size: .; D: .; J: TRBJ2-2; DNA: TGTGCCAGCAGTGACTCCAATCCCGGGGAGCTGTTTTTT; CDR3: CASSDSNPGELFF
V: TRBV11-2; size: .; D: TRBD1; J: TRBJ2-7; DNA: TGTGCCAGCAGCCGCCGAGCGGACAGGAGCTCCTACGAGCAGTACTTC; CDR3: CASSRRADRSSYEQYF
V: TRBV29-1; size: .; D: .; J: TRBJ2-7; DNA: TGCAGCGTTAGGGAGTTGGGGAACGAGCAGTACTTC; CDR3: CSVRELGNEQYF
V: TRBV30; size: .; D: .; J: TRBJ2-1; DNA: TGTGCCTGGAGAGGAGTGAGCTCCTACAATGAGCAGTTCTTC; CDR3: CAWRGVSSYNEQFF
V: TRBV27; size: once; D: .; J: TRBJ2-2; DNA: TGTGCCAGCAGTTTGGGTGCGGGTGCCGGGGAGCTGTTTTTT; CDR3: CASSLGAGAGELFF
V: TRBV19; size: .; D: .; J: TRBJ1-2; DNA: TGTGCCAGTACTGCTGGGACGTATGCCGGCTACACCTTC; CDR3: CASTAGTYAGYTF
V: TRBV19; size: .; D: .; J: TRBJ2-2; DNA: TGTGCCAGTAGTCTACAGGGAACCGGGGAGCTGTTTTTT; CDR3: CASSLQGTGELFF
V: TRBV11-2; size: .; D: .; J: TRBJ1-1; DNA: TGTGCCAGCAGACAGGGGAACACTGAAGCTTTCTTT; CDR3: CASRQGNTEAFF
V: TRBV27; size: .; D: .; J: TRBJ2-3; DNA: TGTGCCAGCGGCAGCGAGACAGATACGCAGTATTTT; CDR3: CASGSETDTQYF
V: TRBV5-1; size: once; D: .; J: TRBJ2-5; DNA: TGCGCCAGCAGCCTACTAGTTCGCCAAGAGACCCAGTACTTC; CDR3: CASSLLVRQETQYF
V: TRBV7-6; size: .; D: TRBD2; J: TRBJ2-1; DNA: TGTGCCAGCAGCTTGACTAGCGGGATGCGGGATGAGCAGTTCTTC; CDR3: CASSLTSGMRDEQFF
V: TRBV29-1; size: .; D: .; J: TRBJ2-7; DNA: TGCAGCGGGATCGGGGATTCCTACGAGCAGTACTTC; CDR3: CSGIGDSYEQYF
V: TRBV29-1; size: once; D: TRBD1; J: TRBJ2-5; DNA: TGCAGCGTTGAAGCCGGACAGGGCTACGAGACCCAGTACTTC; CDR3: CSVEAGQGYETQYF
V: TRBV10-2; size: .; D: .; J: TRBJ2-1; DNA: TGCGCCAGCAGGAAGGACGTGGACTCCTACAATGAGCAGTTCTTC; CDR3: CASRKDVDSYNEQFF
V: TRBV14; size: .; D: .; J: TRBJ2-7; DNA: TGTGCCAGCAGCCATACCGGGGGACGGCCTTTCCCAGCCTACGAGCAGTACTTC; CDR3: CASSHTGGRPFPAYEQYF
V: TRBV27; size: .; D: TRBD2; J: TRBJ2-7; DNA: TGTGCCAGCAGCTCTACGGCTAGCGGGAGGCTCGAAGAGCAGTACTTC; CDR3: CASSSTASGRLEEQYF
V: TRBV7-8; size: .; D: .; J: TRBJ2-7; DNA: TGTGCCAGCAGCTTAGACAGCACCTACGAGCAGTACTTC; CDR3: CASSLDSTYEQYF
V: TRBV5-1; size: .; D: .; J: TRBJ2-1; DNA: TGCGCCAGCAGCACGGCCGAGTCCAGGGTCCTCAATGAGCAGTTCTTC; CDR3: CASSTAESRVLNEQFF
V: TRBV6-5; size: .; D: TRBD1; J: TRBJ2-2; DNA: TGTGCCAGCAGTTATTTAGCAGGGGGCACCGGGGAGCTGTTTTTT; CDR3: CASSYLAGGTGELFF
V: TRBV5-1; size: few; D: TRBD1; J: TRBJ2-1; DNA: TGCGCCAGCAGCTTGGACCCTGGACAGGGTTTTCCACATGAGCAGTTCTTC; CDR3: CASSLDPGQGFPHEQFF
V: TRBV27; size: .; D: TRBD1; J: TRBJ1-5; DNA: TGTGCCTCCAGCATGGGACAGGGGCATCAGCCCCAGCATTTT; CDR3: CASSMGQGHQPQHF
V: TRBV5-4; size: .; D: .; J: TRBJ1-1; DNA: TGTGCCAGCAGCTTGGCCGTAATGGACATGAACACTGAAGCTTTCTTT; CDR3: CASSLAVMDMNTEAFF
V: TRBV30; size: .; D: TRBD1; J: TRBJ2-3; DNA: TGTGCCTGGTCCACAGGGGACACAGATACGCAGTATTTT; CDR3: CAWSTGDTDTQYF
V: TRBV29-1; size: .; D: TRBD1; J: TRBJ2-2; DNA: TGCAGCGTTGAGGGACAGGGATCCCCTCCCGGGGAGCTGTTTTTT; CDR3: CSVEGQGSPPGELFF
V: TRBV6-1; size: .; D: .; J: TRBJ1-5; DNA: TGTGCCAGCAGTGCTAGGGACTCTAGTAGCAATCAGCCCCAGCATTTT; CDR3: CASSARDSSSNQPQHF
V: TRBV6-5; size: .; D: .; J: TRBJ2-1; DNA: TGTGCCAGCATTGGCCCCCGGGATGAGCAGTTCTTC; CDR3: CASIGPRDEQFF
V: TRBV6-5; size: .; D: .; J: TRBJ1-1; DNA: TGTGCCAGCAGTTACTCGTCAGTGAACACTGAAGCTTTCTTT; CDR3: CASSYSSVNTEAFF
V: TRBV27; size: .; D: TRBD1; J: TRBJ1-5; DNA: TGTGCCAGCAGTCTAGGGGGCAGAAATCAGCCCCAGCATTTT; CDR3: CASSLGGRNQPQHF
V: TRBV19; size: .; D: .; J: TRBJ1-5; DNA: TGTGCCAGCGCAGAGGGTAGCAATCAGCCCCAGCATTTT; CDR3: CASAEGSNQPQHF
V: TRBV19; size: .; D: .; J: TRBJ2-1; DNA: TGTGCCAGTACCCATAGCGGAAGCTCCTACAATGAGCAGTTCTTC; CDR3: CASTHSGSSYNEQFF
V: TRBV14; size: .; D: .; J: TRBJ2-3; DNA: TGTGCCAGCAGCTTGGAGGGCACAGATACGCAGTATTTT; CDR3: CASSLEGTDTQYF
V: TRBV2; size: .; D: .; J: TRBJ2-3; DNA: TGTGCCAGCGGCAAGAGTGCAGGGGCGACAGATACGCAGTATTTT; CDR3: CASGKSAGATDTQYF
V: TRBV5-6; size: .; D: TRBD1; J: TRBJ1-5; DNA: TGTGCCAGCAGCCTCGGGACAGGGTCATTCGGCAATCAGCCCCAGCATTTT; CDR3: CASSLGTGSFGNQPQHF
V: TRBV9; size: .; D: .; J: TRBJ2-1; DNA: TGTGCCAGCAGCGGTCGGGAGCAGTTCTTC; CDR3: CASSGREQFF
V: TRBV7-8; size: .; D: TRBD1; J: TRBJ2-2; DNA: TGTGCCAGCAGCTTAGGGACAGGGCTAAGTGCCACCGGGGAGCTGTTTTTT; CDR3: CASSLGTGLSATGELFF
V: TRBV4-1; size: .; D: TRBD2; J: TRBJ2-5; DNA: TGCGCCAGCAGCCAAGGGACTAGCGGCCAAGAGACCCAGTACTTC; CDR3: CASSQGTSGQETQYF
V: TRBV14; size: once; D: TRBD2; J: TRBJ2-1; DNA: TGTGCCAGCAGCCCCGGGACTAGCGGCTACAATGAGCAGTTCTTC; CDR3: CASSPGTSGYNEQFF
V: TRBV29-1; size: .; D: TRBD2; J: TRBJ2-3; DNA: TGCAGCGTTCCCCAGGAAGGGACTAGCGGGGGTATCTCAGATACGCAGTATTTT; CDR3: CSVPQEGTSGGISDTQYF
V: TRBV10-3; size: once; D: .; J: TRBJ1-3; DNA: TGTGCCATCAGGAACACCATTACAGGGACCTCTGGAAACACCATATATTTT; CDR3: CAIRNTITGTSGNTIYF
V: TRBV7-9; size: .; D: .; J: TRBJ2-5; DNA: TGTGCCAGCAGCTCCCGGGGGGCGAATCGAGAGACCCAGTACTTC; CDR3: CASSSRGANRETQYF